This T cell receptor beta chain was profiled in a study of blood T cell repertoires in COVID-19. Study details: COVID-19 samples, acute and convalescent, were from the United States, Italy and Spain. PBMCs, B-cell-depleted T cells, or T cells were the source of the cDNA or gDNA that made up the material.

The V gene's germline CDR1 is SGHDT and CDR2 YYEEEE. The CDR3 covers 15 residues. V lost 4 bases, J lost 8 bases, and 16 bases lay in between. In the original processing: Reference gene primer amplification yielded estimated nucleated cell counts. Sequenced by immunoSEQ multiplex PCR; TCRdb stores in-frame clones only, minus some. The DNA gave D and trimming, while V, J and clone size come from that table. The table includes about 150,000 clones, 65% to 85% detected once. The specimen sequenced was peripheral blood. The chain employs TRBV5-6 and TRBJ1-6; tentative D call: TRBD1 (6 bases). This clonotype was obtained from a man over 45 with active or convalescent COVID-19. In DNA, the CDR3 is TGTGCCAGCAGCCCATGGACAGAGCTGGATTCACCCCTCCACTTT. Its protein is CASSPWTELDSPLHF. Combining the CDR3 with reference TRBV5-6 and TRBJ1-6 gives the whole variable domain DAGVTQSPTHLIKTRGQQVTLRCSPKSGHDTVSWYQQALGQGPQFIFQYYEEEERQRGNFPDRFSGHQFPNYSSELNVNALLLGDSALYLCASSPWTELDSPLHFGNGTRLTVT.